These 12 T cell receptor beta chains were all obtained from the same sample, sequenced in a study of blood T cell repertoires in COVID-19. Here immunoSEQ multiplex PCR was the method, and the copy in TCRdb shows in-frame clones only, minus some. The sample lists 100,000 to 120,000 clones; roughly four fifths were seen once. The sequencing input was peripheral blood. These receptors were taken from a woman older than 75 with acute or convalescent COVID-19.

This clone turned up a few times. The CDR3 DNA reads as TGTGCCAGCAGTGAAGCGCCACGGACTAGCACAGATACGCAGTATTTT. Its translation is CASSEAPRTSTDTQYF. This chain joins TRBV2 and TRBJ2-3; a weak D match, TRBD2 (5 bases). This CDR3 has 16 residues. V gave up 0 bases and J gave up 0 bases, with 10 bases separating them. Germline lookup yields CDR1 SNHLY and CDR2 FYNNEI.

The chain carries TRBV6-1 and TRBJ1-5, with unresolved D. Germline CDR1 and CDR2: MNHNS and SASEGT. V was trimmed by 6 bases and J by 9 bases, leaving 15 bases between them. This CDR3 comprises 13 residues. This chain's CDR3 is CASSPFDAGPQHF. The CDR3 nucleotides are TGTGCCAGCAGCCCCTTTGATGCCGGGCCCCAGCATTTT.

The J gene is TRBJ2-1, the V gene TRBV7-9, with 7 bases identical to TRBD2. This CDR3 is built from 12 residues. The germline gives CDR1 SEHNR, CDR2 FQNEAQ (reference sequence). V trimming: 2 bases; J trimming: 9 bases; junction bases outside the gene matches: 1. CDR3 in DNA: TGTGCCAGCAGCTTAAGGGAGGGTGAGCAGTTCTTC. This translates into CASSLREGEQFF.

This clone has just one count. The genes are TRBV3-1 (or the pseudogene TRBV3-2) and TRBJ2-5, with TRBD2 matching 13 bases. The CDR3 is 18 amino acids. The trim removed 1 base at V and 6 bases at J, leaving 11 bases unmatched. Germline CDR1 and CDR2: LGHDT and YNNKEL (reference sequence). The CDR3 sequence is CASSQGAWTSGRRQTQYF. The CDR3 DNA reads as TGTGCCAGCAGCCAAGGGGCTTGGACTAGCGGGAGAAGGCAGACCCAGTACTTC.

In DNA, the CDR3 is TGTGCCAGTAGTATAGTACGGACAGGAGGCAGTCAGCCCCAGCATTTT. This translates into CASSIVRTGGSQPQHF. This chain joins TRBV19 and TRBJ1-5; 7 positions match TRBD1. CDR3 length: 16 residues. V shed 1 base, J shed 6 bases, and the junction held 9 bases outside the gene matches. The germline V gene has CDR1 LNHDA and CDR2 SQIVND (reference sequence).

A single count supports this clone. The chain employs TRBV9 and TRBJ1-2; 11 bases line up with TRBD1. V dropped 3 bases and J dropped 5; count of bases not matched to a gene: 12. The V gene's germline CDR1 is SGDLS and CDR2 YYNGEE. The CDR3 covers 17 residues. The DNA of the CDR3 is TGTGCCAGCAGCGCGGGACAGGGGGAGTCCCCAACTTATGGCTACACCTTC. Translating gives CASSAGQGESPTYGYTF.

A remark on this clone: Other DNA sequences in this specimen translate into the identical CDR3. The genes are TRBV12-5 and TRBJ1-3; D perhaps matches TRBD1 (5 bases). V was shortened by 3 bases and J by 0 bases, with 6 bases between the two germline ends. CDR3 size: 14 residues. Germline CDR1 and CDR2: LGHNT and FRNRAP. The chain's CDR3 is CASGLGVSGNTIYF. The CDR3 nucleotides are TGTGCTAGTGGTTTAGGGGTCTCTGGAAACACCATATATTTT. Full variable domain (rest looked up from reference TRBV12-5 and TRBJ1-3): DARVTQTPRHKVTEMGQEVTMRCQPILGHNTVFWYRQTMMQGLELLAYFRNRAPLDDSGMPKDRFSAEMPDATLATLKIQPSEPRDSAVYFCASGLGVSGNTIYFGEGSWLTVV.

V gene TRBV4-2 combines with J gene TRBJ2-7, with 7 positions matching TRBD2. The CDR3 runs 14 residues. V was pared by 2 bases and J by 2 bases, with 3 bases of the junction left unmatched. From germline, CDR1 is LGHNA and CDR2 YNFKEQ. The CDR3 nucleotides are TGTGCCAGCAGCCAAACCGGGACTACCTACGAGCAGTACTTC. Protein product: CASSQTGTTYEQYF.

The gene calls are TRBV7-2 and TRBJ2-2; 12 bases align to TRBD2. Germline V gives CDR1 SGHTA, CDR2 FQGNSA. This CDR3 contains 17 residues. V trimming: 5 bases; J trimming: 3 bases; junction bases outside the gene matches: 7. Written as DNA, the CDR3 is TGTGCCAGCAGCCTCCAGACTAGCGGGAGAGACACCGGGGAGCTGTTTTTT. This codes for CASSLQTSGRDTGELFF.

The rearrangement joins TRBV6-6 to TRBJ2-7; D gene unclear. This CDR3 is built from 12 residues. V lost 4 bases and J lost 7, with 11 bases in between. Germline assignment: CDR1 MNHNY and CDR2 SVGAGI (reference sequence). In nucleotides, the CDR3 is TGTGCCAGCAGTTCTATGCTGTGGGAGCAGTACGTC. This encodes CASSSMLWEQYV.

The chain recombines TRBV7-2 with TRBJ1-2; 8 bases align to TRBD1. CDR3 size: 15 residues. J was trimmed by 3 bases and V by 5 bases; bases with no gene match: 8. Germline-derived CDR1 and CDR2 are SGHTA and FQGNSA. This CDR3 reads CASSPHRTGYYGYTF. The CDR3 bases are TGTGCCAGCAGCCCTCACCGGACAGGGTACTATGGCTACACCTTC.

The chain uses TRBV6-1 and TRBJ2-3; 11 nucleotides match TRBD1. Germline V gene data show CDR1 as MNHNS and CDR2 as SASEGT. There are 17 residues in the CDR3. V dropped 1 base and J dropped 7; count of bases not matched to a gene: 10. CDR3 bases: TGTGCCAGCAGTGAAGGAGGACAGGGGGCGAATGGGAATACGCAGTATTTT. Amino acids: CASSEGGQGANGNTQYF.